This TCR beta chain was sequenced during a study of T cells after yellow fever vaccination. Study findings and constraints: Reappearing after the booster were most of the clones from primary vaccination (around 95% CD4, approximately 85% CD8). Although the secondary response was weaker, it peaked faster, at day 5 versus 15. The presence of abundant clonotypes contaminating from the bulk population was possible in FACS-sorted repertoires.

5'RACE template switching added a universal primer site and UMIs to TCR cDNA. TCRdb re-called the 5' RACE reads with MiXCR, one entry per CDR3 protein. The repertoire holds about 260,000 distinct CDR3 sequences, over 3% seen once, with around 20% in the top ten. CDR3 length: 13 residues. Between the trimmed V and J ends, which lost 7 bases and 8 bases, there was a span of 17 bases. At least ten counts were recorded for this clonotype. Its antigen remains unidentified. This sequence was found in a man aged 18-30 years who received the YFV17D yellow fever vaccine. Here the sequenced sample was PBMCs, taken 15 days after the yellow fever booster vaccination. J is TRBJ1-2 and V is TRBV12-3 or TRBV12-4; no clear D gene. In DNA form, the CDR3 reads TGTGCCAGCACCCCAGGAGGACCCCGGGGCTACACCTTC. This codes for CASTPGGPRGYTF.